What follows are 25 T cell receptor beta chains derived from one specimen sequenced in a study of early T cells in non-severe SARS-CoV-2 infection. TCRdb used MiXCR to reprocess the 5' RACE reads, holding one entry per CDR3 protein. The table lists over 50,000 distinct CDR3 sequences, roughly 12% of them singletons. Input material: whole blood. The receptor source for this set is an adult who was a healthcare worker with PCR-confirmed SARS-CoV-2 infection or an uninfected control (not recorded which).

The chain is built from TRBV5-1 and TRBJ2-1; D remains ambiguous. V lost 4 bases and J lost 5, with 19 bases in between. Germline loops: CDR1 SGHRS, CDR2 YFSETQ. This CDR3 is built from 16 residues. The DNA for the CDR3 is TGCGCCAGCAGCCGCCTCAGTGGCCCATTTGACAATGAGCAGTTCTTC. This encodes CASSRLSGPFDNEQFF.

There are many counts of this clonotype. The genes are TRBV4-2 and TRBJ1-3; D unresolved. CDR3 size: 14 residues. The V end was cut by 4 bases, the J end by 3 bases, with 10 bases between. CDR1 and CDR2 from the germline V gene are LGHNA and YNFKEQ. CDR3 nucleotide sequence: TGTGCCAGCAGCCTGGGAGCTCTTGGAAACACCATATATTTT. This codes for CASSLGALGNTIYF.

V and J are TRBV10-3 and TRBJ1-1; unclear D gene. The CDR3 is made up of 15 amino acids. Per the germline V gene, CDR1 is ENHRY and CDR2 is SYGVKD. V was trimmed by 0 bases and J by 4 bases, leaving 12 bases between them. This CDR3 is CAISESKGLGTEAFF. DNA of the CDR3: TGTGCCATCAGTGAGTCGAAAGGGTTGGGCACTGAAGCTTTCTTT.

This clonotype was counted ten times or more. The chain uses TRBV7-6 and TRBJ1-1, with D unclear. Germline lookup yields CDR1 SGHVS and CDR2 FNYEAQ. The CDR3 is 15 residues long. V dropped 0 bases and J dropped 1 base, with 9 bases sitting between them. The CDR3 loop is CASSLASRGNTEAFF. CDR3 coding DNA: TGTGCCAGCAGCTTAGCGAGTCGAGGGAACACTGAAGCTTTCTTT.

This chain links TRBV14 with TRBJ2-1, with D possibly being TRBD2 (6 bases). The germline V gene has CDR1 SGHDN and CDR2 FVKESK. CDR3 length equals 15 residues. V gave up 2 bases and J gave up 0 bases, with 8 bases separating them. This CDR3 is CASSQLASSYNEQFF. The CDR3 region has the DNA TGTGCCAGCAGCCAACTAGCGAGCTCCTACAATGAGCAGTTCTTC.

This clonotype was observed many times. The rearrangement joins TRBV29-1 to TRBJ1-5; D call uncertain. CDR1 SQVTM and CDR2 ANQGSEA come from the germline V gene. There are 16 residues in the CDR3. Between the trimmed V and J ends, which lost 4 bases and 0 bases, there was a span of 16 bases. In DNA, the CDR3 is TGCAGCGTTGTCCTCTCTGGGGTTTTTAGCAATCAGCCCCAGCATTTT. Translating it yields CSVVLSGVFSNQPQHF. Combining the CDR3 with reference TRBV29-1 and TRBJ1-5 gives the whole variable domain SAVISQKPSRDICQRGTSLTIQCQVDSQVTMMFWYRQQPGQSLTLIATANQGSEATYESGFVIDKFPISRPNLTFSTLTVSNMSPEDSSIYLCSVVLSGVFSNQPQHFGDGTRLSIL.

The sample holds many counts of this clonotype. This sequence joins TRBV25-1 and TRBJ1-1; no reliable D call. The CDR3 loop spans 15 amino acids. CDR1 MGHDK and CDR2 SYGVNS come from the germline V gene. With 8 bases removed from V and 1 base from J, the gap between germline ends came to 17 bases. In DNA, the CDR3 is TGTGCCAGCGGGAGGGATACAATTACGAACACTGAAGCTTTCTTT. It specifies CASGRDTITNTEAFF.

This clonotype was seen ten or more times. The CDR3 here is CASSLGPGGHYNEQFF. CDR3 bases: TGTGCCAGCAGCTTAGGGCCAGGGGGCCATTACAATGAGCAGTTCTTC. The V call is TRBV7-2, the J call TRBJ2-1, with 8 bases lining up with TRBD1. The CDR3 is 16 residues long. Germline-derived CDR1 and CDR2 are SGHTA and FQGNSA. V shed 1 base, J shed 4 bases, and the junction held 6 bases outside the gene matches.

Points on this clonotype: The CDR3 does not end in the conserved phenylalanine or tryptophan, so this is likely a read error. The chain joins TRBV27 to TRBJ2-1; D may correspond to TRBD1 or TRBD2 (6 bases each). CDR3 size: 15 residues. V dropped 6 bases and J dropped 8 bases, with 20 bases sitting between them. Germline values: CDR1 MNHEY, CDR2 SMNVEV (reference sequence). The DNA for the CDR3 is TGTGCCAGCAGCTTCGGGTGGGCGGGACACGATGAGCAGTTCCTC. Encoded protein: CASSFGWAGHDEQFL.

The V gene is TRBV29-1, the J gene TRBJ2-5; 11 bases are shared with TRBD2. Germline lookup yields CDR1 SQVTM and CDR2 ANQGSEA. With 4 bases clipped from V and 4 bases from J, the junction kept 5 bases outside the gene matches. This CDR3 has 14 residues. CDR3 DNA: TGCAGCGTTGTAGCGGGAGGGCTGGGAGAGACCCAGTACTTC. This gives the protein CSVVAGGLGETQYF.

This clonotype came up a few times. V usage is TRBV9 and J usage is TRBJ2-3; D remains ambiguous. This CDR3 has 13 residues. The V end was cut by 0 bases, the J end by 1 base, with 3 bases between. Per germline, CDR1 SGDLS and CDR2 YYNGEE. The chain's CDR3 is CASSVDGTDTQYF. The DNA for the CDR3 is TGTGCCAGCAGCGTAGACGGCACAGATACGCAGTATTTT.

This clonotype was recorded at least ten times. The chain combines TRBV28 with TRBJ1-1; D unclear. This CDR3 is 14 amino acids long. Between the trimmed V and J ends, which lost 2 bases and 1 base, there was a span of 8 bases. Germline V gene sequence: CDR1 MDHEN, CDR2 SYDVKM. CDR3 in DNA: TGTGCCAGCAGTTTAGCCAGGCAGAACACTGAAGCTTTCTTT. Its protein is CASSLARQNTEAFF.

This chain joins TRBV28 and TRBJ2-1; D possibly corresponds to TRBD1 (5 bases). This CDR3 has 16 amino acids. The V end was cut by 1 base, the J end by 4 bases, with 14 bases between. Germline V lookup: CDR1 MDHEN, CDR2 SYDVKM. The chain's CDR3 is CASSLSQGIGYNEQFF. Here the CDR3 DNA reads TGTGCCAGCAGTTTATCGCAGGGAATAGGTTACAATGAGCAGTTCTTC.

This chain links TRBV7-6 with TRBJ2-2, with a weak D call TRBD2 (6 bases). The V gene lost 2 bases and the J gene lost 3 bases, with 10 bases spanning the gap. The CDR3 extends over 15 amino acids. Germline V gene data show CDR1 as SGHVS and CDR2 as FNYEAQ. The CDR3 here is CASSLTWGDTGELFF. CDR3 bases: TGTGCCAGCAGCTTAACTTGGGGGGACACCGGGGAGCTGTTTTTT.

This chain links TRBV14 with TRBJ2-3; tentatively, D is TRBD2 (5 bases). The germline V and J ends were trimmed by 6 bases and 1 base, with 14 bases remaining between them. This CDR3 contains 15 residues. Germline V gives CDR1 SGHDN, CDR2 FVKESK. The CDR3 loop is CASRPLGSGTDTQYF. The DNA for the CDR3 is TGTGCCAGCAGACCCCTAGGGAGCGGCACAGATACGCAGTATTTT. The full variable domain, with the rest looked up from reference TRBV14 and TRBJ2-3, is EAGVTQFPSHSVIEKGQTVTLRCDPISGHDNLYWYRRVMGKEIKFLLHFVKESKQDESGMPNNRFLAERTGGTYSTLKVQPAELEDSGVYFCASRPLGSGTDTQYFGPGTRLTVL.

Many counts were recorded for this clonotype. The chain is built from TRBV18 and TRBJ2-5, with D unresolved. The CDR3 is 14 residues long. Trimming took 11 bases from V and 0 from J, leaving 16 bases between them. Looked up from germline, CDR1 is KGHSH and CDR2 is LQKENI. In DNA form, the CDR3 reads TGTGCCGGGGTCCCCTCACTGGACCAAGAGACCCAGTACTTC. The encoded protein is CAGVPSLDQETQYF. The complete variable domain, with remaining parts taken from reference TRBV18 and TRBJ2-5, reads NAGVMQNPRHLVRRRGQEARLRCSPMKGHSHVYWYRQLPEEGLKFMVYLQKENIIDESGMPKERFSAEFPKEGPSILRIQQVVRGDSAAYFCAGVPSLDQETQYFGPGTRLLVL.

In this sample, this clonotype turned up many times. The rearrangement uses TRBV7-9 and TRBJ2-1, with 9 nucleotides matching TRBD2. In germline, CDR1 is SEHNR, CDR2 FQNEAQ (reference sequence). V was pared by 1 base and J by 4 bases, with 2 bases of the junction left unmatched. CDR3 size: 15 residues. The CDR3 DNA is TGTGCCAGCAGCTTAGGTCTAGCGGGATACAATGAGCAGTTCTTC. Protein product: CASSLGLAGYNEQFF.

DNA of the CDR3: TGTGCCAGCCAACCTCCCGGGATGGGGGGCAACACTGAAGCTTTCTTT. Encoded protein: CASQPPGMGGNTEAFF. The rearrangement joins TRBV7-2 to TRBJ1-1, with D perhaps TRBD1 (6 bases). V shed 8 bases and J shed 2 bases, with 21 bases lying between them. Germline values: CDR1 SGHTA, CDR2 FQGNSA. This CDR3 is built from 16 residues.

This clonotype showed up just a few times. V and J are TRBV4-1 and TRBJ2-7, with 8 bases matching TRBD1. Trimming cost V 3 bases and J 3 bases; bases outside gene matches: 7. CDR3 length: 15 residues. Germline V gene sequence: CDR1 MGHRA, CDR2 YSYEKL. CDR3 sequence reads: CASSHGQGISYEQYF. DNA of the CDR3: TGCGCCAGCAGCCACGGACAGGGAATTAGCTACGAGCAGTACTTC.

The V gene is TRBV29-1, the J gene TRBJ1-1; a possible D gene is TRBD1 (5 bases). The CDR3 covers 14 residues. Trimming took 7 bases from V and 2 from J, leaving 17 bases between them. Germline V gene data show CDR1 as SQVTM and CDR2 as ANQGSEA. The CDR3 DNA reads TGCAGCGCAGCCCCGACAGTTTTCAACACTGAAGCTTTCTTT. It yields the protein CSAAPTVFNTEAFF. The whole variable domain, filled in from reference TRBV29-1 and TRBJ1-1, reads SAVISQKPSRDICQRGTSLTIQCQVDSQVTMMFWYRQQPGQSLTLIATANQGSEATYESGFVIDKFPISRPNLTFSTLTVSNMSPEDSSIYLCSAAPTVFNTEAFFGQGTRLTVV.

This clonotype was seen ten or more times. CDR3 bases: TGTGCTAGTGGTTTGCCCCCAAAGGGGGTTATCCGCACAGATACGCAGTATTTT. It codes for CASGLPPKGVIRTDTQYF. This chain joins TRBV12-5 and TRBJ2-3; possible D gene TRBD1, 6 bases. The CDR3 runs to 18 residues. Germline-derived CDR1 and CDR2 are LGHNT and FRNRAP. The V end lost 2 bases, the J end lost 1 base, and 19 bases lay between the germline ends.

This clonotype was picked up many times. The chain recombines TRBV28 with TRBJ1-5; D is unresolved. Trimming pared 3 bases from V and 3 bases from J, leaving 12 bases between. In germline, CDR1 is MDHEN, CDR2 SYDVKM. The length of the CDR3 is 15 residues. In DNA, the CDR3 is TGTGCCAGCAGTTTCAGCGCAGAGTACAATCAGCCCCAGCATTTT. It is translated as CASSFSAEYNQPQHF.

In its sample, this clonotype was seen a few times. The rearrangement uses TRBV29-1 and TRBJ2-5; D unclear. Germline-derived CDR1 and CDR2 are SQVTM and ANQGSEA. The CDR3 sequence is 14 residues long. V lost 5 bases and J lost 4, with 17 bases in between. The CDR3 protein is CSVLRRKVRETQYF. The CDR3 region has the DNA TGCAGCGTTTTGAGGCGTAAGGTCCGAGAGACCCAGTACTTC.

This clonotype turned up a few times. The chain links TRBV11-2 to TRBJ2-1; D is possibly TRBD1 (7 bases). In germline, CDR1 is SGHAT, CDR2 FQNNGV. The CDR3 sequence is 15 residues long. The V end was cut by 3 bases, the J end by 7 bases, with 16 bases between. CDR3 DNA sequence: TGTGCCAGCAGCTTTTACAGGGGACTCTCGAATGAGCAGTTCTTC. Translation: CASSFYRGLSNEQFF.

This clonotype turned up a few times. The rearrangement uses TRBV29-1 and TRBJ1-2; D might be TRBD1 (5 bases). Looked up from germline, CDR1 is SQVTM and CDR2 is ANQGSEA. Trimming pared 2 bases from V and 11 bases from J, leaving 21 bases between. The CDR3 spans 14 residues. The CDR3 here is CSVERSGLQKGYTF. The CDR3 region has the DNA TGCAGCGTTGAACGGTCGGGACTCCAAAAGGGGTACACCTTC.